The text below deals with one T cell receptor beta chain. The antigen it binds to is not known. The input lacks base qualities; no much larger clone sits a single base away. Whole blood was collected in K2EDTA tubes by collaborating institutions according to the institutions' own protocols. For TCRbeta analysis, collaborators shipped samples in one of three forms: frozen whole blood, isolated PBMCs, or DNA extracted from either of those sample types. V trim: 10 bases; J trim: 4 bases; unmatched bases: 13. The CDR3 starts with the cysteine, ends with the phenylalanine, and has 15 residues. Only CDR3 DNA remains: 45 bases, in frame from the first base. CDR1 and CDR2 (LNHDA, SQIVND) derive from the germline V gene (reference sequence). The data stem from a study of blood T cell repertoires in COVID-19 (dated by TCRdb to between 2020 and 2021). Regarding the research as a whole: The collaborator samples originated in the United States, Italy and Spain and spanned the acute and convalescent phases of COVID-19. The prospective study material was composed of cDNA or gDNA derived from T cells, B-cell-depleted T cells, or PBMCs. Subjects who had been exposed to COVID-19, were actively infected with it, or had recovered from it provided the deeply sampled blood TCRbeta repertoires that made up the dataset. The repertoires were released in a freely available public database intended as a resource for research on the immune response to SARS-CoV-2. Samples were obtained from the ongoing ImmuneRACE study (first 160 participants) and from over 1,000 subjects provided by 6 global collaborators. Nearly every sample came with metadata listing a de-identified subject ID, COVID-19 status, age in years and sex. Where available, HLA class I and class II types were obtained from metadata supplied by the sample provider rather than from assay-based typing. What the work shows at the level of the full study, not this receptor alone: How much clinical and demographic metadata was included differed by source and by participant, and the metadata was provided uncurated.

TCRbeta CDR3 regions were amplified from genomic DNA using the immunoSEQ Assay, a bias-controlled multiplex PCR. As for the original processing: The number of nucleated cells in each sample was estimated from the amplification of reference gene primers within the assay. Sequence reads were collapsed and filtered to measure the absolute abundance of every unique TCRbeta CDR3 rearrangement. Productive Simpson clonality was computed per sample as the square root of Simpson's diversity index over productive rearrangements. TCRdb stores this immuneACCESS table with in-frame sequences only. Part of the clones is absent; in the studies checked, under half of the shortfall reflects unresolved V genes, and no reason is known for the rest. Clonal size and the V and J genes are those of that table, whereas D and trimming came from the DNA. This sample has more than 200,000 clones in its table, and around 82% of those were observed once. Of the sample, around 8.9% is held by the ten largest clones.

This receptor was obtained from a man aged 35 to 55 with active or convalescent COVID-19. In this chain, TRBV19 is recombined with TRBJ1-2, with 9 middle bases fitting TRBD1. The specimen was peripheral blood. The CDR3 here reads CAIGGQGHVGYGYTF. The DNA sequence is as follows: TGTGCCATAGGAGGACAGGGGCATGTGGGCTATGGCTACACCTTC.